The next 19 T cell receptor beta chains were all read from a single sample in a study of CXCR3-negative and CXCR3-positive naive CD8 T cells. Preparation of TRB cDNA libraries relied on 5' RACE carrying UMI labels. TCRdb reprocessed the 5' RACE reads, with one entry per CDR3 protein and no DNA. Its table lists over 70,000 distinct CDR3 sequences. Their recognized antigens are unknown. Broader study findings: Naive cells that were CXCR3-positive had more hydrophobic TRB CDR3s (compared with CXCR3-negative naive cells).

The sequenced sample was naive CXCR3+ CD8+ T cells from blood. Described subset: CD45RO-CCR7+CD27+CD95- naive CD8+ T cells expressing CXCR3 (TNR3+). The receptors shown here come from a human donor in good health. Some clones in this sample may be carry-over from other donors' samples.

The rearrangement links TRBV2 to TRBJ2-1; the D gene TCRdb calls, TRBD1, cannot be checked with no DNA. This CDR3 comprises 15 residues. Germline values: CDR1 SNHLY, CDR2 FYNNEI. This CDR3 is CASSEVRGRGNEQFF. The full variable domain, in which reference TRBV2 and TRBJ2-1 provide the parts outside the CDR3, is EPEVTQTPSHQVTQMGQEVILRCVPISNHLYFYWYRQILGQKVEFLVSFYNNEISEKSEIFDDQFSVERPDGSNFTLKIRSTKLEDSAMYFCASSEVRGRGNEQFFGPGTRLTVL.

This chain uses TRBV7-3 with TRBJ2-1; the D call from TCRdb, TRBD2, cannot be confirmed without DNA. The CDR3 runs to 15 residues. Germline lookup yields CDR1 SGHTA and CDR2 FQGTGA. CDR3 loop: CASSQGLAGANEQFF.

The chain joins TRBV29-1 to TRBJ2-2. The CDR3 is 13 residues long. The V gene's germline CDR1 is SQVTM and CDR2 ANQGSEA. The chain's CDR3 is CSVDPSSGGELFF.

The V call is TRBV5-1, the J call TRBJ2-7; as DNA is missing, the TRBD1 call by TCRdb cannot be tested. This CDR3 is built from 14 residues. Germline V lookup: CDR1 SGHRS, CDR2 YFSETQ. The CDR3 loop is CASSSIGQGYEQYF.

V is TRBV29-1 and J is TRBJ2-3; with no DNA, the TCRdb D assignment of TRBD1 cannot be verified. CDR1 and CDR2 (germline): SQVTM, ANQGSEA. The CDR3 contains 14 residues. CDR3 region: CSGGNRGLPDTQYF.

The rearrangement uses TRBV7-6 and TRBJ2-7; TCRdb reports TRBD1, a call that lacks DNA to check it against. Germline CDR1 reads SGHVS; CDR2 reads FNYEAQ. The CDR3 length is 15 residues. This CDR3 reads CASSLSGSRGYEQYF.

The chain employs TRBV7-8 and TRBJ2-1; the D call of TRBD1 rests on TCRdb alone, since no DNA is present to check it. CDR1 and CDR2 from the germline V gene are SGHVS and FQNEAQ. The CDR3 extends over 16 amino acids. CDR3: CASSLLLQGAGDEQFF.

The chain has TRBV19 and TRBJ2-1; TCRdb's D call, TRBD2, is unchecked because there is no DNA. Germline V gene lookup returns CDR1 LNHDA and CDR2 SQIVND (reference sequence). The length of the CDR3 is 15 residues. The CDR3 is CAQSSGASSYNEQFF.

The chain employs TRBV27 and TRBJ2-7. CDR3 length: 13 residues. The germline V gene encodes CDR1 MNHEY and CDR2 SMNVEV (reference sequence). This CDR3 is CASSHSPSYEQYF.

CDR3 loop: CASSPGQSSYNEQFF. This chain links TRBV18 with TRBJ2-1. The germline CDR1 and CDR2 sequences are KGHSH and LQKENI. This CDR3 contains 15 residues.

This chain links TRBV28 with TRBJ1-4; there is no DNA to check the TCRdb D call of TRBD1. The CDR3 totals 15 residues. Germline CDR1 reads MDHEN; CDR2 reads SYDVKM. The CDR3 loop reads CASSPYRDMNEKLFF.

V and J are TRBV6-2 or TRBV6-3 and TRBJ2-5; TCRdb outputs TRBD2, but without DNA this stays unchecked. CDR1 MNHEY and CDR2 SVGEGT come from the germline V gene. This CDR3 is built from 13 residues. CDR3: CASSYGRQETQYF.

The rearrangement uses TRBV19 and TRBJ1-1; without DNA, the TCRdb call of TRBD1 cannot be checked. The length of the CDR3 is 16 residues. Per the germline V gene, CDR1 is LNHDA and CDR2 is SQIVND (reference sequence). CDR3 sequence reads: CASTRDRNSADTEAFF. The full variable domain, rest sourced from reference TRBV19 and TRBJ1-1, is DGGITQSPKYLFRKEGQNVTLSCEQNLNHDAMYWYRQDPGQGLRLIYYSQIVNDFQKGDIAEGYSVSREKKESFPLTVTSAQKNPTAFYLCASTRDRNSADTEAFFGQGTRLTVV.

The chain recombines TRBV12-3 or TRBV12-4 with TRBJ2-1; lacking DNA, the TRBD2 call made by TCRdb goes unchecked. The CDR3 runs 16 residues. This CDR3 is CASSLVRSGSYNEQFF.

The chain has TRBV5-1 and TRBJ2-7; TCRdb designates TRBD1, a call that cannot be tested without DNA. Per the germline V gene, CDR1 is SGHRS and CDR2 is YFSETQ. The CDR3 consists of 12 residues. CDR3 residues: CASSLAPGEQYF.

The genes are TRBV29-1 and TRBJ2-1; TCRdb's D gene call, TRBD1, goes unchecked for lack of DNA. The CDR3 spans 15 residues. The germline gives CDR1 SQVTM, CDR2 ANQGSEA. The CDR3 spells CSVHPGPRQYNEQFF.

The chain's CDR3 is CSVATSGSGNNEQFF. The V call is TRBV29-1, the J call TRBJ2-1; TCRdb lists TRBD2, though no DNA is available to test this call. Germline V gene data show CDR1 as SQVTM and CDR2 as ANQGSEA. The CDR3 contains 15 residues.

This chain joins TRBV28 and TRBJ1-2. Germline CDR1 MDHEN, CDR2 SYDVKM. The CDR3 is 14 amino acids. This CDR3 reads CASSLDDGYYGYTF.

The chain has TRBV5-1 and TRBJ1-1; as DNA is missing, the TRBD1 call by TCRdb cannot be tested. The CDR3 loop spans 15 amino acids. Germline assignment: CDR1 SGHRS and CDR2 YFSETQ. CDR3: CASSLVLQGFTEAFF.